This passage covers 23 T cell receptor beta chains from one sample sequenced in a study of early T cells in non-severe SARS-CoV-2 infection. Via MiXCR, TCRdb re-called the 5' RACE reads, giving one row per CDR3 protein. Of over 20,000 distinct CDR3 sequences in the sample, 3.5% to 5.5% were seen once. Input material: whole blood. The source is an adult who was a healthcare worker with PCR-confirmed SARS-CoV-2 infection or an uninfected control (not recorded which).

The sample holds a few counts of this clonotype. The chain recombines TRBV11-2 with TRBJ1-1; D is ambiguous. Germline CDR1 and CDR2: SGHAT and FQNNGV. V was clipped by 2 bases and J by 4 bases, with 11 bases between them. This CDR3 is built from 14 residues. Written as DNA, the CDR3 is TGTGCCAGCAGCTTAAGGGTTTGGGGCACTGAAGCTTTCTTT. It encodes CASSLRVWGTEAFF.

This clonotype has a count of ten or more. V usage is TRBV19 and J usage is TRBJ2-1; D possibly corresponds to TRBD2 (6 bases). The CDR3 consists of 15 residues. Germline V gives CDR1 LNHDA, CDR2 SQIVND (reference sequence). The V gene lost 6 bases and the J gene lost 2 bases, with 14 bases spanning the gap. CDR3 protein: CASSYLSGTYNEQFF. The CDR3 DNA is TGTGCCAGTAGCTACCTTAGCGGTACCTACAATGAGCAGTTCTTC.

The genes are TRBV19 and TRBJ1-4; a weak D match, TRBD1 (5 bases). The CDR3 loop spans 15 amino acids. Germline V gene sequence: CDR1 LNHDA, CDR2 SQIVND (reference sequence). V lost 6 bases to trimming and J lost 5 bases, with 16 bases between them. DNA of the CDR3: TGTGCCAGTAGCGACGCCAGGGTGGGGAATGAAAAACTGTTTTTT. Protein: CASSDARVGNEKLFF.

This clonotype has ten or more counts. This chain joins TRBV7-6 and TRBJ2-7; D gene unclear. CDR3 size: 12 residues. CDR1 SGHVS and CDR2 FNYEAQ come from the germline V gene. The germline V and J ends were trimmed by 3 bases and 5 bases, with 8 bases remaining between them. The CDR3 here is CASSFYRDEQYF. Here the CDR3 DNA reads TGTGCCAGCAGCTTCTATAGGGACGAGCAGTACTTC.

This clonotype was observed at least ten times. The chain recombines TRBV6-2 or TRBV6-3 with TRBJ2-1; 13 nucleotides line up with TRBD2. V dropped 6 bases and J dropped 7; count of bases not matched to a gene: 6. The CDR3 is made up of 15 amino acids. Looked up from germline, CDR1 is MNHEY and CDR2 is SVGEGT. The CDR3 coding sequence is TGTGCCAGCAGGACCGGGACTAGCGGGGTGAATGAGCAGTTCTTC. Translation gives CASRTGTSGVNEQFF.

The gene calls are TRBV7-2 and TRBJ2-5; no clear D. Deletions cut 2 bases from V and 1 base from J, with 5 bases between. Germline CDR1 reads SGHTA; CDR2 reads FQGNSA. The CDR3 sequence is 13 residues long. The CDR3 reads CASSLPGQETQYF. CDR3 coding DNA: TGTGCCAGCAGCTTACCGGGCCAAGAGACCCAGTACTTC.

This clonotype was counted ten times or more. This chain connects TRBV2 to TRBJ2-7; 7 nucleotides align to TRBD1. CDR3 length: 15 amino acids. CDR1 SNHLY and CDR2 FYNNEI come from the germline V gene. V lost 6 bases and J lost 2; bases outside the gene matches: 10. The CDR3 sequence: CASRWDSQSPYEQYF. CDR3 coding DNA: TGTGCCAGCAGGTGGGACAGCCAATCCCCCTACGAGCAGTACTTC.

This clonotype was detected many times. The chain uses TRBV12-3 or TRBV12-4 and TRBJ1-5; tentatively, D is TRBD1 (6 bases). Trimming pared 3 bases from V and 7 bases from J, leaving 7 bases between. The CDR3 runs to 12 residues. The CDR3 nucleotides read TGTGCCAGCAGTTTCGGGGGCCAGCCCCAGCATTTT. Encoded protein: CASSFGGQPQHF.

In its sample, this clonotype was seen many times. The chain joins TRBV6-5 to TRBJ1-5; the D is unclear. From germline, CDR1 is MNHEY and CDR2 SVGAGI. The CDR3 length is 18 residues. Trimming stripped 6 bases from V and 2 bases from J, with 23 bases between. CDR3 sequence: CASRPIAGREWRNQPQHF. CDR3 DNA sequence: TGTGCCAGCAGACCAATCGCGGGTCGCGAGTGGCGCAATCAGCCCCAGCATTTT.

This clonotype was recorded a few times. The rearrangement links TRBV2 to TRBJ2-5; no clear D gene. V dropped 5 bases and J dropped 2 bases, with 9 bases sitting between them. The CDR3 loop spans 13 amino acids. Germline V gene data show CDR1 as SNHLY and CDR2 as FYNNEI. The CDR3 nucleotides are TGTGCCAGCAGTTACTATCTTCAAGAGACCCAGTACTTC. This gives the protein CASSYYLQETQYF.

This clonotype was counted ten times or more. This chain links TRBV4-1 with TRBJ2-5; D is ambiguous. This CDR3 comprises 13 residues. From germline, CDR1 is MGHRA and CDR2 YSYEKL. Trimming took off 4 bases at V and 5 bases at J, with 11 bases between the two ends. CDR3 sequence reads: CASSLLNWETQYF. CDR3 DNA: TGCGCCAGCAGCCTACTAAACTGGGAGACCCAGTACTTC.

This clonotype appeared many times. One end of the junction is discordant with germline, which a read error may explain. The V and J genes are TRBV7-2 and TRBJ2-3; D may be TRBD2 (5 bases). This CDR3 region has 15 residues. From germline, CDR1 is SGHTA and CDR2 FQGNSA. In DNA form, the CDR3 reads TGTGCCAGCAGCCTAGCCTTTGGAGCGACAGATACGCAGTATTTT. Residues: CASSLAFGATDTQYF.

This clonotype showed up many times. This chain connects TRBV7-6 to TRBJ2-7; 8 nucleotides line up with TRBD1. Trimming at V came to 1 base and at J to 5 bases, leaving 13 bases not matched to a gene. Germline CDR1 is SGHVS and CDR2 is FNYEAQ. This CDR3 has 17 residues. This CDR3 reads CASSLGPSGGGMDEQYF. In nucleotides, the CDR3 is TGTGCCAGCAGCTTAGGTCCGTCAGGGGGCGGGATGGACGAGCAGTACTTC.

The chain recombines TRBV4-3 with TRBJ1-5, with D uncertain. Between the trimmed V and J ends, which lost 4 bases and 7 bases, there was a span of 17 bases. Germline V gene sequence: CDR1 LGHNA, CDR2 YSLEER. The length of the CDR3 is 15 residues. DNA for the CDR3: TGCGCCAGCAGCCTGCTCTTCGGCGGGAACCAGCCCCAGCATTTT. It is translated as CASSLLFGGNQPQHF.

There are a few counts of this clonotype. The genes are TRBV28 and TRBJ2-7; no reliable D call. The CDR3 loop spans 12 amino acids. Trimming cost V 5 bases and J 3 bases, with 8 bases left between them. Germline assignment: CDR1 MDHEN and CDR2 SYDVKM. CDR3 coding DNA: TGTGCCAGCAGTGCCCCCTTCTACGAGCAGTACTTC. Translation: CASSAPFYEQYF.

This clonotype was counted at least ten times. The chain employs TRBV28 and TRBJ2-7; no firm D call. The CDR3 spans 12 residues. V was cut by 6 bases and J by 8 bases, with 14 bases left in between. Germline CDR1 and CDR2: MDHEN and SYDVKM. The CDR3 nucleotides are TGTGCCAGCAGCTCCATGGTCCGCAAGCAGTACTTC. This sequence encodes CASSSMVRKQYF. The full variable domain, rest sourced from reference TRBV28 and TRBJ2-7, is DVKVTQSSRYLVKRTGEKVFLECVQDMDHENMFWYRQDPGLGLRLIYFSYDVKMKEKGDIPEGYSVSREKKERFSLILESASTNQTSMYLCASSSMVRKQYFGPGTRLTVT.

This clonotype showed up many times. The chain recombines TRBV6-5 with TRBJ1-1, with D possibly TRBD1 on 5 matching bases. Trimming took off 6 bases at V and 7 bases at J, with 15 bases between the two ends. This CDR3 spans 13 amino acids. Germline V lookup: CDR1 MNHEY, CDR2 SVGAGI. CDR3: CASSRREIFEAFF. The CDR3 DNA reads as TGTGCCAGCAGCCGCAGGGAGATCTTTGAAGCTTTCTTT.

This clonotype was detected ten times or more. The J gene is TRBJ2-6, the V gene TRBV6-6; the match to TRBD1 covers 10 bases. This CDR3 spans 18 amino acids. The germline CDR1 and CDR2 sequences are MNHNY and SVGAGI (reference sequence). V was pared by 2 bases and J by 1 base, with 5 bases of the junction left unmatched. Here the CDR3 DNA reads TGTGCCAGCAGTTACGCAGGACAGGGGGTGTCTGGGGCCAACGTCCTGACTTTC. This gives the protein CASSYAGQGVSGANVLTF.

The genes are TRBV18 and TRBJ2-3, with D tentatively TRBD1 (6 bases). The CDR3 loop spans 15 amino acids. Trimming took off 4 bases at V and 1 base at J, with 12 bases between the two ends. Germline CDR1 reads KGHSH; CDR2 reads LQKENI. The CDR3 DNA reads as TGTGCCAGCTCACTCACTTACAGGGGCACAGATACGCAGTATTTT. This codes for CASSLTYRGTDTQYF.

This clonotype was seen more than once but under ten times. This chain links TRBV7-6 with TRBJ2-7, with 7 bases aligning to TRBD1. CDR3 length equals 16 residues. V shed 2 bases and J 7 bases; nucleotides not matched to a gene: 14. The germline V gene encodes CDR1 SGHVS and CDR2 FNYEAQ. CDR3: CASSLIEGQVTGEQYF. The CDR3 nucleotides are TGTGCCAGCAGCTTAATAGAAGGACAGGTCACGGGTGAGCAGTACTTC. Together with reference TRBV7-6 and TRBJ2-7, the CDR3 gives the full variable domain: GAGVSQSPRYKVTKRGQDVALRCDPISGHVSLYWYRQALGQGPEFLTYFNYEAQQDKSGLPNDRFSAERPEGSISTLTIQRTEQRDSAMYRCASSLIEGQVTGEQYFGPGTRLTVT.

This clonotype appeared many times. V is TRBV29-1 and J is TRBJ2-1; 11 bases fit TRBD2. Germline CDR1 reads SQVTM; CDR2 reads ANQGSEA. V shed 5 bases and J 4 bases; nucleotides not matched to a gene: 7. The CDR3 is 15 amino acids. The CDR3 DNA sequence: TGCAGCGTTTTGTCTAGCGGGGGGCAGTACAATGAGCAGTTCTTC. Its translation: CSVLSSGGQYNEQFF.

At least ten counts were recorded for this clonotype. The chain carries TRBV7-3 and TRBJ1-2, with D unclear. The CDR3 is made up of 15 amino acids. V lost 1 base, J lost 1 base, and 10 bases lay in between. From germline, CDR1 is SGHTA and CDR2 FQGTGA. CDR3 DNA sequence: TGTGCCAGCAGCTTAAGTATCAACCATAACTATGGCTACACCTTC. Amino acid sequence: CASSLSINHNYGYTF.

This rearrangement joins TRBV20-1 to TRBJ2-7; 9 nucleotides agree with TRBD1. The germline CDR1 and CDR2 sequences are DFQATT and SNEGSKA (reference sequence). The CDR3 extends over 13 amino acids. The V gene end was trimmed by 1 base and the J gene end by 3 bases; junction bases not matched to a gene: 1. CDR3 in amino acids: CSARGDRDYEQYF. The CDR3 region has the DNA TGCAGTGCTAGAGGGGACAGGGACTACGAGCAGTACTTC.